The sequence of this T cell receptor beta chain was determined in a study of cytomegalovirus exposure and HLA in healthy donors. PCR amplification relied on 60 Vbeta primers (plus 13 Jbeta primers). Only in-frame clones appear in the TCRdb table, and some are missing; sequencing was by immunoSEQ multiplex PCR. The sample includes roughly 100,000 clones, more than 65% seen only once; the top ten take roughly 8%. The CDR3 has 13 residues. V lost 6 bases and J lost 8, with 11 bases in between. Germline V lookup: CDR1 MNHEY, CDR2 SVGAGI. V gene TRBV6-5 combines with J gene TRBJ1-6; D might be TRBD1 (5 bases). This TCR derives from a man in his forties or fifties in good health and CMV-seropositive. Sequencing was done on a sample of PBMCs. The CDR3 region is CASRKDIHSPLHF. The CDR3 DNA reads TGTGCCAGCAGGAAGGACATTCATTCACCCCTCCACTTT.